This TCR beta chain comes out of a study of blood T cells in healthy people across ages. Study-wide results and limits: In long-lived donors, naive CD4+ cell counts and diversity exceeded those of aged donors.

Primed by a sample-barcoded 5' primer and a J-beta primer mix, a second PCR proceeded for 7 to 11 cycles. TCRdb reanalysed the 5' RACE reads using MiXCR and keeps one entry per CDR3 protein. The sample lists roughly 800,000 distinct CDR3 sequences; 25% were seen once. Trimming shortened V by 3 bases and J by 6 bases, and 17 bases separated the two germline ends. CDR3 length: 15 amino acids. Germline V gene sequence: CDR1 GTSNPN, CDR2 SVGIG (reference sequence). For this clonotype: What it binds is unknown.

These data were also filed under a second study, of T cells of mothers and their children.

Sequenced: blood. The rearrangement links TRBV30 to TRBJ1-4; D perhaps matches TRBD1 (5 bases). The TCR comes from a boy aged 5-17 years in good health. CDR3 amino acids: CAWSPTGGTYEKLFF. The CDR3 nucleotides read TGTGCCTGGAGCCCCACCGGGGGAACGTATGAAAAACTGTTTTTT.